Following are 26 T cell receptor beta chains from one sample sequenced in a study of OX40 agonist ivuxolimab in advanced cancers. Produced via immunoSEQ multiplex PCR; TCRdb's table is partial and in-frame only. The top ten hold 1.1% to 1.5% of the sample, which has over 45,000 clones, 75% to 90% seen once. The source was CD4+ or CD8+ T cells sorted from blood, collected in a trial of the OX40 agonist ivuxolimab. Every receptor here comes from an adult with an advanced solid tumor such as melanoma, head and neck, liver or kidney cancer.

This chain connects TRBV19 to TRBJ1-3, with D perhaps TRBD1 (5 bases). The V end lost 4 bases, the J end lost 2 bases, and 9 bases lay between the germline ends. The germline V gene has CDR1 LNHDA and CDR2 SQIVND (reference sequence). CDR3 length equals 14 residues. The CDR3 DNA reads as TGTGCCAGTAGTAGGGGGACGGCTGGAAACACCATATATTTT. Amino acids: CASSRGTAGNTIYF.

This chain joins TRBV7-8 and TRBJ2-7, with a possible D match to TRBD1 (7 bases). Trimming removed 5 bases at V and 3 bases at J, with 17 bases between. This CDR3 has 15 residues. Germline loops: CDR1 SGHVS, CDR2 FQNEAQ. DNA for the CDR3: TGTGCCAGCAGCCCTAGACAGGGAGGCTACTACGAGCAGTACTTC. Protein: CASSPRQGGYYEQYF.

J is TRBJ2-7 and V is TRBV7-2, with D possibly matching TRBD1 (5 bases). CDR1 is SGHTA and CDR2 is FQGNSA in the germline V gene. Deletions cut 4 bases from V and 3 bases from J, with 10 bases between. The CDR3 runs to 13 residues. The CDR3 DNA reads TGTGCCAGCAGCTCCGACAGACACTACGAGCAGTACTTC. Translation: CASSSDRHYEQYF.

CDR3: CASSGASGRTGELFF. The CDR3 DNA sequence: TGTGCCAGTAGTGGAGCTAGCGGGAGGACCGGGGAGCTGTTTTTT. This chain connects TRBV19 to TRBJ2-2, with 11 bases lining up with TRBD2. Germline V gene lookup returns CDR1 LNHDA and CDR2 SQIVND (reference sequence). After removal of 5 bases from V and 5 bases from J, the junction contained 4 bases not matched to a gene. The CDR3 has 15 amino acids.

This clone was seen a few times. The chain uses TRBV7-9 and TRBJ2-7; TRBD1 matches at 7 bases. Germline V gives CDR1 SEHNR, CDR2 FQNEAQ (reference sequence). Losses at the gene ends were 5 bases for V and 12 bases for J; bases not matched to a gene: 10. The CDR3 totals 12 residues. The DNA of the CDR3 is TGTGCCAGCAGCCTTGGGACAGCCCCGCCGTACTTC. Its translation: CASSLGTAPPYF. Looking up the rest from reference TRBV7-9 and TRBJ2-7 gives the full variable domain: DTGVSQNPRHKITKRGQNVTFRCDPISEHNRLYWYRQTLGQGPEFLTYFQNEAQLEKSRLLSDRFSAERPKGSFSTLEIQRTEQGDSAMYLCASSLGTAPPYFGPGTRLTVT.

The genes are TRBV6-5 and TRBJ1-5, with D perhaps matching TRBD1 (5 bases). The CDR3 loop spans 13 amino acids. V lost 2 bases to trimming and J lost 7 bases, with 9 bases between them. Germline lookup yields CDR1 MNHEY and CDR2 SVGAGI. CDR3 sequence reads: CASSYDSLQPQHF. The CDR3 DNA reads TGTGCCAGCAGTTACGACAGCCTGCAGCCCCAGCATTTT.

Only a few counts were recorded for this clone. The junction does not match germline at one end; this may be a read error. V gene TRBV10-3 combines with J gene TRBJ2-7; D is uncertain. The germline gives CDR1 ENHRY, CDR2 SYGVKD. The CDR3 covers 11 residues. Here the CDR3 DNA reads TGTGCCATCAGGGGCTCCCACGAGCAGTACTTC. As protein: CAIRGSHEQYF.

The chain is built from TRBV6-6 and TRBJ2-5; D is tentatively TRBD1 or TRBD2 (5 bases each). The end of the DNA fits TRBJ2-7 better, so the J call may be wrong. Germline V gives CDR1 MNHNY, CDR2 SVGAGI (reference sequence). This CDR3 has 12 residues. The CDR3 sequence is CASSSSGTEQYF. The CDR3 nucleotides read TGTGCCAGCAGTTCCTCAGGGACCGAGCAGTACTTC.

CDR3 sequence: CASSVDLESYNEQFF. DNA of the CDR3: TGTGCCAGCAGCGTTGACCTGGAGTCCTACAATGAGCAGTTCTTC. The chain carries TRBV9 and TRBJ2-1; D unclear. The V gene's germline CDR1 is SGDLS and CDR2 YYNGEE. CDR3 length: 15 amino acids. Trimming removed 2 bases at V and 1 base at J, with 10 bases between.

The CDR3 coding sequence is TGTGCCAGCTCACCAGCAACGGTCGGGGAGCTGTTTTTT. This translates into CASSPATVGELFF. This chain links TRBV18 with TRBJ2-2; D not resolved. Germline CDR1 and CDR2: KGHSH and LQKENI. V lost 2 bases to trimming and J lost 7 bases, with 8 bases between them. The CDR3 sequence is 13 residues long.

This chain uses TRBV7-3 with TRBJ2-3, with 10 bases fitting TRBD2. The CDR3 loop spans 16 amino acids. Germline loops: CDR1 SGHTA, CDR2 FQGTGA. J was trimmed by 1 base and V by 1 base; bases with no gene match: 2. The DNA for the CDR3 is TGTGCCAGCAGCTTAAGGCTAGCGGGGGGCACAGATACGCAGTATTTT. Its translation: CASSLRLAGGTDTQYF.

This clone was found a few times. The chain carries TRBV7-8 and TRBJ1-2, with 10 positions matching TRBD1. The CDR3 loop spans 14 amino acids. The germline gives CDR1 SGHVS, CDR2 FQNEAQ. The V gene end was trimmed by 5 bases and the J gene end by 3 bases; junction bases not matched to a gene: 3. The CDR3 is CASSPDRGDYGYTF. The CDR3 nucleotides read TGTGCCAGCAGCCCGGACAGGGGGGACTATGGCTACACCTTC.

The rearrangement uses TRBV7-2 and TRBJ2-1; no clear D gene. Trimming removed 5 bases at V and 2 bases at J, with 7 bases between. This CDR3 has 13 residues. CDR1 is SGHTA, CDR2 FQGNSA, per germline. This CDR3 is CASSPGTYNEQFF. CDR3 DNA sequence: TGTGCCAGCAGCCCCGGAACCTACAATGAGCAGTTCTTC.

This sequence joins TRBV28 and TRBJ2-7, with 12 nucleotides matching TRBD1. CDR3 length: 14 residues. In germline, CDR1 is MDHEN, CDR2 SYDVKM. Trimming cost V 6 bases and J 5 bases; bases outside gene matches: 5. CDR3 amino acids: CASRGTGGSDEQYF. CDR3 sequence (DNA): TGTGCCAGCAGAGGGACAGGGGGCAGCGACGAGCAGTACTTC.

Concerning this clone itself: Compared with germline, one end of the junction differs, possibly owing to a read error. V gene TRBV29-1 combines with J gene TRBJ1-1; a weak D match, TRBD1 (6 bases). The CDR3 runs to 11 residues. Germline V gives CDR1 SQVTM, CDR2 ANQGSEA. The CDR3, as DNA: TGCAGCGTAGAAGAGACAGGCGAAGCTTTCTTT. Its protein product is CSVEETGEAFF.

The chain links TRBV6-5 to TRBJ1-6, with TRBD1 identical over 10 bases. The CDR3 extends over 15 amino acids. The trim removed 4 bases at V and 6 bases at J, leaving 3 bases unmatched. Germline V gene sequence: CDR1 MNHEY, CDR2 SVGAGI. The CDR3 loop is CASSSGTGANSPLHF. The CDR3 DNA is TGTGCCAGCAGTTCCGGGACAGGGGCTAATTCACCCCTCCACTTT.

The rearrangement links TRBV19 to TRBJ2-3; TRBD2 matches at 8 bases. The CDR3 totals 15 residues. Germline-derived CDR1 and CDR2 are LNHDA and SQIVND (reference sequence). V lost 1 base and J lost 5; bases outside the gene matches: 5. In nucleotides, the CDR3 is TGTGCCAGTAGTATAGCCGGGAGGGCCTTAGATACGCAGTATTTT. Translating it yields CASSIAGRALDTQYF.

This chain connects TRBV2 to TRBJ2-5; tentatively, D is TRBD1 (6 bases). Germline V gene lookup returns CDR1 SNHLY and CDR2 FYNNEI. This CDR3 has 14 amino acids. V lost 7 bases and J lost 7, with 19 bases in between. The CDR3 is CASKLETTGGTQYF. The DNA of the CDR3 is TGTGCCAGCAAATTAGAAACGACAGGAGGGACCCAGTACTTC. The complete variable domain, with remaining parts taken from reference TRBV2 and TRBJ2-5, reads EPEVTQTPSHQVTQMGQEVILRCVPISNHLYFYWYRQILGQKVEFLVSFYNNEISEKSEIFDDQFSVERPDGSNFTLKIRSTKLEDSAMYFCASKLETTGGTQYFGPGTRLLVL.

This clone was counted between two and nine times. The chain employs TRBV19 and TRBJ1-1, with TRBD1 as a possible D gene (6 bases). Trimming stripped 6 bases from V and 0 bases from J, with 11 bases between. Germline values: CDR1 LNHDA, CDR2 SQIVND (reference sequence). CDR3 length equals 14 residues. The CDR3 nucleotides are TGTGCCAGTAGCCGCGGACAGCTGAACACTGAAGCTTTCTTT. Residues: CASSRGQLNTEAFF.

The rearrangement links TRBV2 to TRBJ1-1, with 7 bases matching TRBD1. The CDR3 is 13 residues long. The V gene end was trimmed by 1 base and the J gene end by 5 bases; junction bases not matched to a gene: 1. CDR1 and CDR2 (germline): SNHLY, FYNNEI. As DNA, the CDR3 is TGTGCCAGCAGTGAAGGGGACAGTACTGAAGCTTTCTTT. Translation gives CASSEGDSTEAFF.

The genes are TRBV27 and TRBJ1-5; a weak D match, TRBD1 (5 bases). Germline V CDR1 and CDR2: MNHEY, SMNVEV (reference sequence). The V end was cut by 8 bases, the J end by 4 bases, with 18 bases between. The CDR3 has 15 residues. As DNA, the CDR3 is TGTGCCAGCCGATCCGGGCAGGGATGGAATCAGCCCCAGCATTTT. It codes for CASRSGQGWNQPQHF.

The gene calls are TRBV9 and TRBJ2-5, with D unclear. This CDR3 has 13 amino acids. Trimming left V 4 bases short and J 3 bases short, with 10 bases between. CDR1 SGDLS and CDR2 YYNGEE come from the germline V gene. CDR3 nucleotide sequence: TGTGCCAGCAGCCATGGTGCAGAAGAGACCCAGTACTTC. Translating it yields CASSHGAEETQYF.

The J gene is TRBJ1-2, the V gene TRBV6-5; TRBD1 matches at 10 bases. The CDR3 extends over 13 amino acids. The trim removed 5 bases at V and 13 bases at J, leaving 10 bases unmatched. Germline V CDR1 and CDR2: MNHEY, SVGAGI. Written as DNA, the CDR3 is TGTGCCAGCAGTGAAGGGGACAGGGGTTTATCCACCTTC. It is translated as CASSEGDRGLSTF.

This clone has only one observation. The chain links TRBV19 to TRBJ2-4; D possibly corresponds to TRBD1 (6 bases). V was clipped by 5 bases and J by 3 bases, with 20 bases between them. The CDR3 consists of 17 residues. Germline V gives CDR1 LNHDA, CDR2 SQIVND (reference sequence). The CDR3 is CASSARVGGLSKNIQYF. The CDR3 region has the DNA TGTGCCAGTAGTGCCCGAGTAGGGGGTTTAAGCAAAAACATTCAGTACTTC.

J is TRBJ1-4 and V is TRBV7-8, with D maybe TRBD1 (5 bases). Looked up from germline, CDR1 is SGHVS and CDR2 is FQNEAQ. The CDR3 length is 16 residues. V was shortened by 5 bases and J by 7 bases, with 20 bases between the two germline ends. CDR3 in DNA: TGTGCCAGCAGCGCTTTGCCGGGACGGCCTATTGAAAAACTGTTTTTT. The encoded protein is CASSALPGRPIEKLFF.

The chain carries TRBV27 and TRBJ1-2, with TRBD1 as a possible D gene (5 bases). The CDR3 has 14 residues. CDR1 MNHEY and CDR2 SMNVEV come from the germline V gene (reference sequence). V was shortened by 2 bases and J by 9 bases, with 16 bases between the two germline ends. CDR3 in amino acids: CASSLKGAPVSYTF. The CDR3 DNA is TGTGCCAGCAGTTTAAAAGGGGCACCGGTGAGCTACACCTTC.